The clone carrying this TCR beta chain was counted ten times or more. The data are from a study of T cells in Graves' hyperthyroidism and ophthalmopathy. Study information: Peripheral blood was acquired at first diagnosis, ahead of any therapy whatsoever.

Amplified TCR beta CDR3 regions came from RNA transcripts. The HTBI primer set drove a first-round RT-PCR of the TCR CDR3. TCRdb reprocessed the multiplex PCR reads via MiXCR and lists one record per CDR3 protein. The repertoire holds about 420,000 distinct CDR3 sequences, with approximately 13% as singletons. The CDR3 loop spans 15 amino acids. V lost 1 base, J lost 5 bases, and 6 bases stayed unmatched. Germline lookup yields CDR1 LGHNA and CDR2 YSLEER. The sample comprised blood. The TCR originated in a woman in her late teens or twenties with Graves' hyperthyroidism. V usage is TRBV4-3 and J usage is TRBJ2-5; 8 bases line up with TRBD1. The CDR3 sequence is CASSQGQGAAETQYF. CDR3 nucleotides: TGCGCCAGCAGCCAAGGGCAGGGGGCAGCGGAGACCCAGTACTTC.